The T cell receptor (beta chain) described here comes from a study of blood T cell repertoires in COVID-19. Study overall: Acute-phase and convalescent COVID-19 samples originated in the United States, Italy and Spain. T cells, B-cell-depleted T cells, or PBMCs provided the cDNA or gDNA that served as material.

Trimming cost V 1 base and J 4 bases, with 10 bases left between them. The CDR3 loop spans 15 amino acids. CDR1 is LNHDA, CDR2 SQIVND, per germline (reference sequence). Source study methods: Reference gene primers were amplified, and this amplification served to estimate nucleated cell counts. Data came from immunoSEQ multiplex PCR; TCRdb stores just in-frame clones and leaves some out. V, J and clone size are those of that table, while D and trimming were read from the DNA. Of roughly 140,000 clones listed, more than 70% are singletons. There are a few counts of this clone. Sequencing input: peripheral blood. This sequence originates from a woman between 50 and 59 years old with acute or convalescent COVID-19. The rearrangement uses TRBV19 and TRBJ1-4; no reliable D call. The chain's CDR3 is CASSIAARYNEKLFF. Written as DNA, the CDR3 is TGTGCCAGTAGTATAGCGGCCAGGTATAATGAAAAACTGTTTTTT.